Listed below are T cell receptor beta chains from one sample, sequenced in a study of spatial heterogeneity in lung cancer. TCRdb ran MiXCR on the 5' RACE reads and lists one entry per CDR3 protein. Among under 50,000 distinct CDR3 sequences listed, roughly 5.6% were seen once. The material sequenced was PBMCs, taken at surgery. The receptor source for this set is a female donor with early-stage non-small cell lung cancer. Both conserved end residues are part of each CDR3. A D gene is named only where the DNA matches it firmly. Only some rows state a clone size, as once, few, many or a class for expanded clones.

d_call clone_size j_call v_call cdr3_aa cdr3_nt
TRBD1 medium-sized TRBJ2-3 TRBV28 CASSLGATGAADTQYF TGTGCCAGCAGTTTAGGTGCGACAGGGGCTGCAGATACGCAGTATTTT
. many TRBJ2-7 TRBV7-2 CASSLEPNLSYEQYF TGTGCCAGCAGCTTAGAACCGAACCTCTCCTACGAGCAGTACTTC
. . TRBJ2-5 TRBV4-1 CASSQGWGSLQTQYF TGCGCCAGCAGCCAAGGATGGGGGAGTCTGCAGACCCAGTACTTC
. many TRBJ1-1 TRBV25-1 CASSAPGSGTEAFF TGTGCCAGCAGCGCCCCCGGGTCCGGCACTGAAGCTTTCTTT
TRBD2 many TRBJ2-3 TRBV20-1 CSAERGGRGDTQYF TGCAGTGCCGAGCGGGGGGGCCGCGGAGATACGCAGTATTTT
. many TRBJ1-1 TRBV10-3 CAISESGGLDTEAFF TGTGCCATCAGTGAGTCTGGCGGATTGGACACTGAAGCTTTCTTT
. . TRBJ2-3 TRBV27 CASTYSNSRTDTQYF TGTGCCAGCACCTACAGCAACTCCCGCACAGATACGCAGTATTTT
. many TRBJ2-3 TRBV20-1 CSARPFSGKVDTQYF TGCAGTGCTAGGCCCTTTTCGGGGAAGGTAGATACGCAGTATTTT
. . TRBJ1-1 TRBV12-3/TRBV12-4 CASSPVGAGGEAFF TGTGCCAGCAGTCCAGTTGGGGCGGGAGGCGAAGCTTTCTTT
. many TRBJ2-2 TRBV5-1 CASSVRTGNTGELFF TGCGCCAGCAGCGTCCGGACGGGGAACACCGGGGAGCTGTTTTTT
TRBD1 many TRBJ1-2 TRBV20-1 CSAREGTGGGYGYTF TGCAGTGCTAGAGAGGGGACAGGGGGTGGATATGGCTACACCTTC
. many TRBJ1-5 TRBV4-1 CASSQEGGQPQHF TGCGCCAGCAGCCAAGAAGGGGGTCAGCCCCAGCATTTT
. . TRBJ1-1 TRBV6-5 CASTRNGGLATEAFF TGTGCCAGCACCCGAAACGGGGGGCTGGCCACTGAAGCTTTCTTT
TRBD2 . TRBJ2-1 TRBV7-9 CASSRGLAGIYNEQFF TGTGCCAGCAGCCGGGGACTAGCGGGGATCTACAATGAGCAGTTCTTC
TRBD1 many TRBJ1-2 TRBV29-1 CSGTWTGSGYTF TGCAGCGGAACCTGGACAGGGTCTGGCTACACCTTC
. many TRBJ1-1 TRBV20-1 CSASRQATEAFF TGCAGTGCTAGTCGACAGGCCACTGAAGCTTTCTTT
. many TRBJ1-1 TRBV29-1 CSVGKGTATEAFF TGCAGCGTCGGCAAGGGGACGGCTACTGAAGCTTTCTTT
TRBD2 many TRBJ2-1 TRBV7-2 CASSPPWGGYNEQFF TGTGCCAGCAGCCCCCCTTGGGGGGGGTACAATGAGCAGTTCTTC
. . TRBJ1-1 TRBV14 CASSHKQGGTEAFF TGTGCCAGCAGCCACAAACAGGGAGGAACTGAAGCTTTCTTT
. few TRBJ2-7 TRBV7-2 CASSFGGRKSYEQYF TGTGCCAGCAGCTTCGGGGGCCGCAAATCCTACGAGCAGTACTTC
. many TRBJ2-5 TRBV5-1 CATTLGERETQYF TGCGCAACCACCCTGGGGGAGCGGGAGACCCAGTACTTC
TRBD1 few TRBJ1-5 TRBV12-3/TRBV12-4 CASSPGTGAVNQPQHF TGTGCCAGCAGTCCTGGGACAGGGGCGGTTAATCAGCCCCAGCATTTT
. . TRBJ1-1 TRBV28 CASKRSGAGTEAFF TGTGCCAGCAAGAGGTCAGGGGCGGGCACTGAAGCTTTCTTT
TRBD2 many TRBJ2-1 TRBV28 CASSLGTSGGAGEQFF TGTGCCAGCAGTTTAGGGACTAGCGGGGGGGCCGGAGAGCAGTTCTTC
. many TRBJ1-1 TRBV2 CASSEAELNTEAFF TGTGCCAGCAGTGAAGCGGAGTTGAACACTGAAGCTTTCTTT
TRBD1 many TRBJ2-3 TRBV19 CASSIRDRGGDTQYF TGTGCCAGTAGTATCCGGGACAGGGGAGGCGATACGCAGTATTTT
TRBD2 many TRBJ2-2 TRBV4-3 CASSQVIQRGTTGELFF TGCGCCAGCAGCCAAGTTATCCAGCGGGGGACCACCGGGGAGCTGTTTTTT
TRBD1 many TRBJ2-5 TRBV12-3/TRBV12-4 CASSLIVTGGAETQYF TGTGCCAGCAGTTTAATAGTAACAGGGGGCGCCGAGACCCAGTACTTC
TRBD2 many TRBJ2-3 TRBV28 CAHGGVGDMQYF TGTGCCCACGGGGGGGTAGGAGATATGCAGTATTTT
. medium-sized TRBJ2-1 TRBV5-1 CASSLGLRQFF TGCGCCAGCAGCTTAGGTCTAAGGCAGTTCTTC
TRBD1 few TRBJ2-7 TRBV7-9 CASSTRTGGYEQYF TGTGCCAGCAGCACCCGGACAGGGGGATACGAGCAGTACTTC
. . TRBJ2-7 TRBV13 CASSLGRYSYEQYF TGTGCCAGCAGCTTAGGGAGGTACTCCTACGAGCAGTACTTC
. medium-sized TRBJ2-7 TRBV21-1 CASSKYSVPTIYEQYF TGTGCCAGCAGCAAATATAGTGTACCTACCATCTACGAGCAGTACTTC
. many TRBJ1-1 TRBV2 CASSLGRSGGNTEAFF TGTGCCAGCAGTTTAGGACGAAGTGGGGGGAACACTGAAGCTTTCTTT
TRBD2 many TRBJ2-1 TRBV5-1 CASRKGLAGTLGDNEQFF TGCGCCAGCAGGAAGGGACTAGCGGGGACCCTTGGGGACAATGAGCAGTTCTTC
. few TRBJ2-1 TRBV13 CASSRMNEQFF TGTGCCAGCAGCCGTATGAATGAGCAGTTCTTC
. many TRBJ1-3 TRBV4-1 CASSQALRRGSGNTIYF TGCGCCAGCAGCCAAGCTCTCCGACGGGGCTCTGGAAACACCATATATTTT
. many TRBJ2-3 TRBV7-6 CASSLNPGGNTDTQYF TGTGCCAGCAGCTTAAATCCCGGGGGAAACACAGATACGCAGTATTTT
. many TRBJ2-2 TRBV12-3/TRBV12-4 CASTTGVQVNTGELFF TGTGCCAGCACTACCGGGGTCCAGGTGAACACCGGGGAGCTGTTTTTT
. . TRBJ1-1 TRBV28 CANSSFLQRGENTEAFF TGTGCCAACAGTTCCTTTCTGCAAAGGGGGGAAAACACTGAAGCTTTCTTT
. many TRBJ1-2 TRBV13 CASSLEEGVRVTNDGYTF TGTGCCAGCAGCTTAGAGGAAGGAGTCAGGGTTACTAATGATGGCTACACCTTC
. many TRBJ1-1 TRBV2 CASMIQVLLAEAFF TGTGCCAGCATGATACAGGTTTTACTGGCTGAAGCTTTCTTT
. few TRBJ2-3 TRBV5-4 CASSRAYRDRDRDTQYF TGTGCCAGCAGCCGCGCTTACCGGGATAGGGATCGAGATACGCAGTATTTT
. many TRBJ2-3 TRBV5-1 CASSFSLQGPSTDTQYF TGCGCCAGCAGCTTCTCTTTACAGGGTCCTAGCACAGATACGCAGTATTTT
. few TRBJ2-2 TRBV9 CASSAGTANTGELFF TGTGCCAGCAGCGCTGGGACGGCGAACACCGGGGAGCTGTTTTTT
. many TRBJ1-2 TRBV15 CATSAGERYGYTF TGTGCCACCAGCGCAGGGGAACGCTATGGCTACACCTTC
. many TRBJ2-1 TRBV19 CASSLDSYNEQFF TGTGCCAGTAGTTTGGACTCATACAATGAGCAGTTCTTC
TRBD1 many TRBJ2-5 TRBV5-4 CASSPQGGQETQYF TGTGCCAGCAGCCCACAGGGGGGCCAAGAGACCCAGTACTTC
. many TRBJ2-1 TRBV7-9 CASRGRGNEQFF TGTGCCAGCAGGGGTAGGGGGAATGAGCAGTTCTTC
. many TRBJ1-1 TRBV9 CASSAATNTEAFF TGTGCCAGCAGCGCCGCTACGAACACTGAAGCTTTCTTT